The 25 T cell receptor beta chains below come from one sample, sequenced in a study of blood T cells in healthy people across ages. The second PCR ran roughly 6 to 11 cycles with a sample-barcoded 5' primer and J-beta primers. TCRdb used MiXCR to reprocess the 5' RACE reads, holding one entry per CDR3 protein. The sample records about a million distinct CDR3 sequences, about 48% being singletons. The specimen sequenced was blood. All receptors derive from a man aged 25 to 45 in good health.

V is TRBV10-3 and J is TRBJ2-7; perhaps TRBD1 as D (5 bases). The length of the CDR3 is 15 residues. V was pared by 2 bases and J by 5 bases, with 16 bases between. Looked up from germline, CDR1 is ENHRY and CDR2 is SYGVKD. The CDR3 sequence is CAISEADLRVDEQYF. In nucleotides, the CDR3 is TGTGCCATCAGTGAGGCGGACCTCAGGGTGGACGAGCAGTACTTC.

The rearrangement joins TRBV29-1 to TRBJ2-7; D uncertain. This CDR3 is built from 14 residues. Trimming stripped 3 bases from V and 0 bases from J, with 12 bases between. Germline CDR1 is SQVTM and CDR2 is ANQGSEA. The CDR3 sequence is CSVDFGVSSYEQYF. Written as DNA, the CDR3 is TGCAGCGTTGATTTTGGGGTAAGCTCCTACGAGCAGTACTTC.

V is TRBV9 and J is TRBJ2-5; D is unclear. In germline, CDR1 is SGDLS, CDR2 YYNGEE. Between the trimmed V and J ends, which lost 3 bases and 5 bases, there was a span of 11 bases. This CDR3 is 13 amino acids long. CDR3 region: CASSDGSPETQYF. In nucleotides, the CDR3 is TGTGCCAGCAGCGATGGGTCTCCGGAGACCCAGTACTTC.

This clonotype was seen once. The rearrangement joins TRBV20-1 to TRBJ2-5; 10 nucleotides agree with TRBD2. Germline V gives CDR1 DFQATT, CDR2 SNEGSKA (reference sequence). V was clipped by 5 bases and J by 2 bases; unmatched bases: 14. CDR3 size: 17 residues. CDR3 nucleotide sequence: TGCAGTGCTGGAGGGTCTACTAGCGGGGAGACACAAGAGACCCAGTACTTC. This translates into CSAGGSTSGETQETQYF.

The chain recombines TRBV7-2 with TRBJ1-1; D is possibly TRBD1 (5 bases). Trimming pared 2 bases from V and 0 bases from J, leaving 10 bases between. The CDR3 runs 15 residues. The germline V gene has CDR1 SGHTA and CDR2 FQGNSA. The CDR3 nucleotides read TGTGCCAGCAGCTTATTTGGGGGGATGAACACTGAAGCTTTCTTT. Encoded protein: CASSLFGGMNTEAFF.

The rearrangement joins TRBV6-5 to TRBJ2-1; 7 positions match TRBD1. The DNA end lines up better with TRBJ2-7; the J call may be wrong. CDR1 is MNHEY, CDR2 SVGAGI, per germline. This CDR3 contains 15 residues. This CDR3 reads CASRPRQGTYNEQYF. The CDR3 DNA is TGTGCCAGCAGACCCCGACAGGGAACCTACAATGAGCAGTACTTC.

This clonotype showed up just a few times. The CDR3 region is CSASSGLAETQYF. The CDR3 DNA reads as TGCAGTGCTAGTAGTGGACTGGCAGAGACCCAGTACTTC. The chain employs TRBV20-1 and TRBJ2-5; D perhaps matches TRBD2 (5 bases). The length of the CDR3 is 13 residues. Trimming shortened V by 3 bases and J by 4 bases, and 12 bases separated the two germline ends. The germline gives CDR1 DFQATT, CDR2 SNEGSKA (reference sequence).

In DNA, the CDR3 is TGCGCCAGCAGCCAAGAACTTCTAAATACGCAGTATTTT. Protein product: CASSQELLNTQYF. This chain uses TRBV4-3 with TRBJ2-3; D is uncertain. Germline values: CDR1 LGHNA, CDR2 YSLEER. CDR3 size: 13 residues. Trimming stripped 0 bases from V and 7 bases from J, with 8 bases between.

The chain is built from TRBV7-9 and TRBJ2-5; 8 bases agree with TRBD2. J was trimmed by 9 bases and V by 0 bases; bases with no gene match: 12. Germline V lookup: CDR1 SEHNR, CDR2 FQNEAQ (reference sequence). This CDR3 has 16 amino acids. CDR3 protein: CASSLAGGGYPRSQYF. CDR3 coding DNA: TGTGCCAGCAGCTTAGCTGGCGGGGGGTATCCAAGATCCCAGTACTTC.

The chain combines TRBV5-6 with TRBJ2-7, with no clear D. CDR1 is SGHDT and CDR2 is YYEEEE in the germline V gene. Trimming stripped 1 base from V and 6 bases from J, with 14 bases between. CDR3 length: 14 amino acids. The CDR3 nucleotides are TGTGCCAGCAGCTTGCCCGCAGGAATCGGCGAGCAGTACTTC. Translated: CASSLPAGIGEQYF.

This clonotype has just one count. This sequence joins TRBV5-1 and TRBJ1-4, with TRBD1 matching 7 bases. The J segment lost 10 bases and the V segment lost 3 bases, leaving 18 bases of the junction unmatched. CDR1 and CDR2 from the germline V gene are SGHRS and YFSETQ. The CDR3 loop spans 17 amino acids. The CDR3 DNA reads as TGCGCCAGCAGCTCAGGTGGGACAGACCGGCCAGGGGGAAAACTGTTTTTT. Translated, it gives CASSSGGTDRPGGKLFF.

This clonotype turned up a few times. Written as DNA, the CDR3 is TGTGCCAGCAGCCAAGTGGGACCCCAGCGGGAGACCCAGTACTTC. Protein sequence: CASSQVGPQRETQYF. The chain is built from TRBV3-1 and TRBJ2-5; either TRBD1 or TRBD2 may supply D (5 bases each). The germline CDR1 and CDR2 sequences are LGHDT and YNNKEL (reference sequence). The CDR3 contains 15 residues. Deletions cut 1 base from V and 5 bases from J, with 14 bases between.

There are a few counts of this clonotype. This chain links TRBV27 with TRBJ2-3, with no clear D. The CDR3 extends over 14 amino acids. V was pared by 6 bases and J by 2 bases, with 12 bases between. Germline lookup yields CDR1 MNHEY and CDR2 SMNVEV (reference sequence). The CDR3 DNA reads as TGTGCCAGCAGGCGGAAAACTCCCACAGATACGCAGTATTTT. Its translation is CASRRKTPTDTQYF.

This clonotype was detected only a few times. The chain uses TRBV6-1 and TRBJ2-6, with D hard to call. V dropped 7 bases and J dropped 0 bases, with 10 bases sitting between them. The germline CDR1 and CDR2 sequences are MNHNS and SASEGT. This CDR3 contains 15 residues. The CDR3 here is CASTLKGSGANVLTF. The CDR3 DNA reads TGTGCCAGCACCTTGAAGGGCTCTGGGGCCAACGTCCTGACTTTC.

This clonotype has just a few counts. This sequence joins TRBV10-3 and TRBJ1-6, with D perhaps TRBD1 (6 bases). Trimming cost V 0 bases and J 10 bases, with 13 bases left between them. The CDR3 spans 15 residues. Germline CDR1 reads ENHRY; CDR2 reads SYGVKD. The CDR3 sequence: CAISESRAGESPLHF. CDR3 in DNA: TGTGCCATCAGTGAGTCGAGGGCAGGGGAGTCACCCCTCCACTTT.

This clonotype appeared many times. The V gene is TRBV6-1, the J gene TRBJ2-4, with D unresolved. V was pared by 9 bases and J by 7 bases, with 13 bases between. Germline V gene lookup returns CDR1 MNHNS and CDR2 SASEGT. The CDR3 sequence is 12 residues long. As DNA, the CDR3 is TGTGCCAGTCTCCGAGACACTAACATTCAGTACTTC. This translates into CASLRDTNIQYF.

This clonotype has a handful of counts. This sequence joins TRBV7-2 and TRBJ2-2; D unclear. This CDR3 spans 15 amino acids. Germline lookup yields CDR1 SGHTA and CDR2 FQGNSA. Trimming stripped 1 base from V and 4 bases from J, with 10 bases between. CDR3 region: CASSLELPSTGELFF. The CDR3 DNA sequence: TGTGCCAGCAGCTTAGAACTCCCCAGCACCGGGGAGCTGTTTTTT.

The chain carries TRBV19 and TRBJ1-5, with 8 bases matching TRBD1. The CDR3 consists of 13 residues. The germline V gene encodes CDR1 LNHDA and CDR2 SQIVND (reference sequence). V lost 8 bases and J lost 3; bases outside the gene matches: 3. The CDR3 sequence: CASGGQDNQPQHF. The CDR3 DNA reads as TGTGCCAGTGGGGGACAGGACAATCAGCCCCAGCATTTT.

The chain uses TRBV6-5 and TRBJ2-3, with D perhaps TRBD1 (7 bases). The germline V gene has CDR1 MNHEY and CDR2 SVGAGI. The CDR3 has 13 residues. V shed 6 bases and J shed 5 bases, with 12 bases lying between them. In nucleotides, the CDR3 is TGTGCCAGCAGAAGACAGGGAGGAGATACGCAGTATTTT. It encodes CASRRQGGDTQYF.

This clonotype was seen a handful of times. A much larger clone differs from this one at a single base, so this may be a read error. The chain combines TRBV12-3 or TRBV12-4 with TRBJ2-7; D unresolved. This CDR3 region has 14 residues. The germline V and J ends were trimmed by 5 bases and 0 bases, with 11 bases remaining between them. The CDR3, as DNA: TGTGCCAGCAGTGTCGGGCAGGACTCCTACGAGCAGTACTTC. Its protein product is CASSVGQDSYEQYF.

This clonotype has more than one count but fewer than ten. CDR3 residues: CASSSDTGKGYTF. As DNA, the CDR3 is TGTGCCAGCAGCTCTGACACAGGGAAGGGCTACACCTTC. The rearrangement links TRBV7-9 to TRBJ1-2, with TRBD1 as a possible D gene (6 bases). The germline CDR1 and CDR2 sequences are SEHNR and FQNEAQ (reference sequence). V dropped 4 bases and J dropped 8 bases, with 14 bases sitting between them. This CDR3 contains 13 residues.

CDR3: CASSLVAGVGDEQYF. CDR3 bases: TGCGCCAGCAGCTTGGTAGCTGGGGTTGGGGACGAGCAGTACTTC. The chain links TRBV5-1 to TRBJ2-5; D remains unclear. The end of the DNA is better explained by TRBJ2-7, so the J call may be wrong. The CDR3 loop spans 15 amino acids. Germline assignment: CDR1 SGHRS and CDR2 YFSETQ.

This clonotype came up a few times. V is TRBV7-4 and J is TRBJ2-7; D remains ambiguous. In germline, CDR1 is SGHVT, CDR2 SQSDAQ. The CDR3 runs to 13 residues. With 2 bases removed from V and 0 bases from J, the gap between germline ends came to 5 bases. CDR3 in DNA: TGTGCCAGCAGCTTACAGAGCTCCTACGAGCAGTACTTC. Translating it yields CASSLQSSYEQYF.

The V gene is TRBV5-1, the J gene TRBJ2-5; 9 bases are a match to TRBD1. Germline V CDR1 and CDR2: SGHRS, YFSETQ. The CDR3 length is 15 residues. Trimming removed 4 bases from V and 2 bases from J; junction bases left unmatched: 6. The CDR3 spells CASSMGTGRQETQYF. The CDR3 DNA reads as TGCGCCAGCAGCATGGGGACAGGGAGACAAGAGACCCAGTACTTC.

Concerning this clonotype itself: A read error may account for a junction end that differs from germline. The chain carries TRBV7-7 and TRBJ2-3; possible D gene TRBD2, 5 bases. Germline V lookup: CDR1 SSHAT, CDR2 FNYEAQ (reference sequence). This CDR3 is built from 15 residues. The CDR3 reads CASSLAPGSTDTQYF. CDR3 DNA: TGTGCTAGCAGCTTAGCGCCCGGTAGCACAGATACGCAGTATTTT.